This TCR beta chain was captured in a study of shared clonotypes between healthy human individuals. Whole-study findings and limits: When naive CD4 clonotypes were compared across several donors, approximately 5% were shared. Against clonotypes common to all four donors, non-shared ones had lower generation probabilities.

Selected positively for CCR7 and CD45RO-negative, naive CD8 cells excluded terminally differentiated effector memory CD45RA+ cells. Participating donors were healthy, HIV-negative adults free of recent acute infections or vaccinations. Germline CDR1 reads SGHRS; CDR2 reads YFSETQ. This CDR3 is built from 13 residues. V was clipped by 4 bases and J by 2 bases, with 10 bases between them. With regard to this clone: Its antigen is still unknown.

Measured with immunoSEQ multiplex PCR; TCRdb has only the in-frame clones, and not every one. There are over 2 million clones in the sample; about 95% occur only once, and about 1.1% lies in the top ten. The genes are TRBV5-1 and TRBJ2-7; TRBD1 is a possible D gene (6 bases). The sequenced sample consisted of naive CD8+ T cells sorted from blood. The sequence came from a man aged 18 to 29 in good health. CDR3 region: CASSIRGPYEQYF. The CDR3 coding sequence is TGCGCCAGCAGCATCAGGGGACCCTACGAGCAGTACTTC.